One T cell receptor (beta chain) is described in this entry. Investigators performed immunoSEQ version v3.0 at survey level. Using immunoSEQ multiplex PCR, the repertoire was profiled, and TCRdb retains in-frame clones only, with some absent. This sample has 16,000 or so clones, with about three quarters found just once. This entry is derived from a study of long-term antiretroviral therapy in people with HIV. The CDR3 has 14 amino acids. Looked up from germline, CDR1 is ENHRY and CDR2 is SYGVKD. Trimming pared 3 bases from V and 4 bases from J, leaving 12 bases between. This sequence was found in a man aged 30 to 45 with HIV. The sample here was unsorted PBMCs, taken 2.1 to 2.2 years before starting antiretroviral therapy. The chain recombines TRBV10-3 with TRBJ1-1; the D gene is possibly TRBD1 (5 bases). The CDR3, as DNA: TGTGCCATCAGTGAATCCGGGGGTGTCACTGAAGCTTTCTTT. Translated, it gives CAISESGGVTEAFF.